This TCR beta chain originates from a study of OX40 agonist ivuxolimab in advanced cancers. Study overall: Patients with prior anti-PD-1, anti-PD-L1 or anti-CTLA-4 therapy were eligible; 35% to 45% had some. Whole-study findings and limits: Averaging showed that CD8+ T cells had more expanded clones than CD4+ did. Low normalized T-cell clonal expansion also characterized some of the nonresponders.

Clones were read by immunoSEQ multiplex PCR, and TCRdb kept only the in-frame ones, dropping some. This sample has about 37,000 clones, with about 72% found just once. This clone is a singleton in its sample. What it binds is unknown. The ends lost 6 bases at V and 5 bases at J; junction bases unmatched: 4. There are 12 residues in the CDR3. The germline gives CDR1 MNHEY, CDR2 SMNVEV (reference sequence). This chain joins TRBV27 and TRBJ2-7, with TRBD2 matching over 7 bases. The specimen comprised CD4+ or CD8+ T cells sorted from blood, sampled in a trial of the OX40 agonist ivuxolimab. This sequence originates from an adult with an advanced solid tumor such as melanoma, head and neck, liver or kidney cancer. The CDR3, as DNA: TGTGCCAGCAGCGAAGCGGGGAACGAGCAGTACTTC. Its translation: CASSEAGNEQYF.